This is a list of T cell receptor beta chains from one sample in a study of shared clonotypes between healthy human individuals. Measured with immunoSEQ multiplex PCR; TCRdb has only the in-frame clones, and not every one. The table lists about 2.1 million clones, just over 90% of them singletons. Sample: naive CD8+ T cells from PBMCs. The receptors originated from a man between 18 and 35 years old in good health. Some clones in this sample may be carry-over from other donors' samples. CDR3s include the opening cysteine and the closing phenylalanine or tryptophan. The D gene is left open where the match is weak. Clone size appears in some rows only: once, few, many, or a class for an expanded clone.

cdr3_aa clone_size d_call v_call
CASSFPTGVEQYF NA TRBD1 TRBV7-9
CASSDNVSYEQYF once NA TRBV2
CARDRGSYNEQFF NA TRBD1 TRBV2
CASSSRVYEQYF NA NA TRBV5-1
CASSLIIGTALGEQYF NA TRBD1 TRBV27
CASSVPGTSGSGEQFF NA TRBD2 TRBV5-6
CASSPQGWMSGRGTGELFF NA TRBD2 TRBV19
CASSLVQVGSDEQFF NA NA TRBV7-9
CASSLGGQGLLRSSYEQYF NA TRBD1 TRBV28
CASSEVGWTGSNYGYTF NA TRBD1 TRBV6-1
CARGTSERNEQFF NA TRBD2 TRBV2
CASSHRTKGSEAFF NA NA TRBV7-2
CSALGGYTFYEQYF NA NA TRBV29-1
CASSQVGVGTGLAVEQFF NA TRBD1 TRBV4-1
CASSLGGADSYNEQFF NA NA TRBV5-1
CARPTSGRYNEQFF NA TRBD2 TRBV6-1
CASSLPGNTDTQYF NA NA TRBV7-9
CASSSRQAISYEQYF NA NA TRBV11-2
CASSSRLAGGPYEQYF NA TRBD2 TRBV11-2
CARSQAGCYTDTQYF NA NA TRBV5-3
CASSIVQEYGYTF NA NA TRBV19
CASSSLTAADEQYF NA NA TRBV4-3
CASSASPYEQYF NA NA TRBV13
CASSPSRTLPRGQETQYF NA NA TRBV7-9
CASSIDRGRNQPQHF NA NA TRBV19
CASSLVGRSYEQYF NA NA TRBV7-9
CASSQDSAAGENTEAFF NA NA TRBV4-1
CSAPGQGAGELFF NA TRBD1 TRBV29-1
CASSSRFVTLQGTEAFF NA NA TRBV27
CASSRPQPYSGNTIYF NA NA TRBV28
CAGGDRGNTEAFF NA TRBD1 TRBV28
CASSPEEQGGKTQYF NA NA TRBV5-4
CAWSVRQGATEAFF few TRBD1 TRBV30
CASSQDSGARRYEQYF NA NA TRBV5-5
CASRGEGVETQYF NA NA TRBV5-4
CASSTWTGMNTEAFF NA TRBD1 TRBV27
CSAGTGGAPGNTIYF NA TRBD1 TRBV29-1
CSVEGTMYNEQFF NA NA TRBV29-1
CASKEAGGLTEAFF NA TRBD1 TRBV6-1
CASGHSNQPQHF NA NA TRBV27
CASSLAGGLGETQYF NA TRBD2 TRBV7-3
CASSLLERSYEQYF once NA TRBV7-9